This T cell receptor (beta chain) was profiled in a study of shared clonotypes between healthy human individuals. About the research overall: Three CD4 naive, three CD4 memory, two CD8 naive and one CD8 memory plate were used per donor.

TCRdb's copy holds only in-frame clones and misses some; the assay was immunoSEQ multiplex PCR. The table has more than 400,000 clones, about 96% seen once; the top ten hold approximately 0.06%. On this clone: The antigen is not known.

Germline CDR1 reads SGDLS; CDR2 reads YYNGEE. This CDR3 comprises 16 residues. V trimming: 1 base; J trimming: 5 bases; junction bases outside the gene matches: 6. A CD45RA-negative memory subset and a CD45RA+ naive subset were separated from the CD4+ cells. Study-wide findings and caveats: Expectations were that clonotype sharing among donors would be affected by sequencing depth. Generation probabilities of non-shared clonotypes were lower (relative to those shared by all four donors).

The TCR sequence derives from a woman aged 25 to 45 in good health. Sequenced: naive CD4+ T cells sorted from blood. Subset of the sample: CD45RA+ positively selected. The chain links TRBV9 to TRBJ2-2; TRBD2 aligns across 9 bases. For the CDR3, the DNA is TGTGCCAGCAGCGTAACTAGCGGGCGTGGAACCGGGGAGCTGTTTTTT. Its protein is CASSVTSGRGTGELFF. Complete variable domain (other parts from reference TRBV9 and TRBJ2-2): DSGVTQTPKHLITATGQRVTLRCSPRSGDLSVYWYQQSLDQGLQFLIQYYNGEERAKGNILERFSAQQFPDLHSELNLSSLELGDSALYFCASSVTSGRGTGELFFGEGSRLTVL.